These T cell receptor beta chains were read from a single sample in a study of OX40 agonist ivuxolimab in advanced cancers. Profiling relied on immunoSEQ multiplex PCR, and the TCRdb table lists in-frame clones only, not all of them. The sample holds 100,000 to 150,000 clones, 93% seen once. The material sequenced was CD4+ or CD8+ T cells sorted from blood, taken in a trial of the OX40 agonist ivuxolimab. These receptors all come from an adult with an advanced solid tumor such as melanoma, head and neck, liver or kidney cancer. Each CDR3 is given with its conserved first and last residue. The order of the fields is D gene, V gene, clone size, J gene, CDR3 protein, CDR3 DNA. The D gene is left open where the match is weak. Clone size, where shown, is once, few, many, or a class for clones that have expanded.

>NA|TRBV2|NA|TRBJ2-5
CASITQGGETQYF
TGTGCCAGTATTACCCAGGGGGGGGAGACCCAGTACTTC
>NA|TRBV28|NA|TRBJ2-1
CASTSSTVNNEQFF
TGTGCCAGCACCTCGAGTACCGTAAACAATGAGCAGTTCTTC
>NA|TRBV10-3|NA|TRBJ1-1
CAIGDRENTEAFF
TGTGCCATCGGGGACCGAGAGAACACTGAAGCTTTCTTT
>NA|TRBV9|NA|TRBJ2-5
CASSESGGGGAQETQYF
TGTGCCAGCAGCGAGAGCGGTGGCGGAGGGGCCCAAGAGACCCAGTACTTC
>TRBD1|TRBV19|NA|TRBJ2-2
CASSIKDRGPGELFF
TGTGCCAGTAGTATTAAGGACAGGGGGCCCGGGGAGCTGTTTTTT
>NA|TRBV19|NA|TRBJ1-4
CASSIGLHRATNEKLFF
TGTGCCAGTAGTATAGGCCTCCACAGGGCAACTAATGAAAAACTGTTTTTT
>NA|TRBV18|NA|TRBJ1-4
CASADEVGTEKLFF
TGTGCCAGCGCCGATGAGGTCGGAACTGAAAAACTGTTTTTT
>NA|TRBV29-1|NA|TRBJ1-1
CSVGGPRREAFF
TGCAGCGTTGGGGGCCCCCGTCGGGAAGCTTTCTTT
>NA|TRBV7-8|NA|TRBJ2-7
CASSSKRTTSYEQYF
TGTGCCAGCAGCTCTAAAAGGACTACCAGCTACGAGCAGTACTTC
>NA|TRBV5-1|NA|TRBJ1-1
CASNPAGGPMNTEAFF
TGCGCCAGCAACCCGGCCGGGGGACCCATGAACACTGAAGCTTTCTTT
>TRBD2|TRBV6-1|NA|TRBJ2-5
CASSEGGNVRETQYF
TGTGCCAGCAGTGAGGGGGGGAATGTGCGGGAGACCCAGTACTTC
>TRBD2|TRBV5-4|once|TRBJ2-2
CASSQDRAGGLSGELFF
TGTGCCAGCAGCCAAGATCGAGCGGGAGGGCTTTCGGGGGAGCTGTTTTTT
>NA|TRBV7-2|NA|TRBJ2-4
CASSWAGSGAKNIQYF
TGTGCCAGCAGCTGGGCGGGGTCCGGAGCCAAAAACATTCAGTACTTC
>NA|TRBV19|NA|TRBJ1-1
CASRPSDSGTTEAFF
TGTGCCAGTAGACCCTCGGACTCAGGGACCACTGAAGCTTTCTTT
>NA|TRBV7-3|NA|TRBJ2-7
CASSLTMASEQYF
TGTGCCAGCAGCTTAACGATGGCTTCCGAGCAGTACTTC
>NA|TRBV7-2|NA|TRBJ2-7
CASSPAGTRGGLGEQYF
TGTGCCAGCAGCCCGGCCGGGACACGAGGAGGGCTGGGAGAGCAGTACTTC
>NA|TRBV19|NA|TRBJ2-1
CASSTPLGGSYNEQFF
TGTGCCAGTAGTACACCCCTGGGGGGTTCCTACAATGAGCAGTTCTTC
>NA|TRBV7-9|once|TRBJ2-3
CASSYRELGDTQYF
TGTGCCAGCTCATATCGGGAGCTTGGGGATACGCAGTATTTT
>NA|TRBV4-1|NA|TRBJ1-2
CASSSTGKGAEYGYTF
TGCGCCAGCAGCTCGACAGGAAAAGGGGCCGAGTATGGCTACACCTTC
>NA|TRBV7-9|NA|TRBJ2-7
CASSPLYYYEQYF
TGTGCCAGCAGCCCACTGTACTACTACGAGCAGTACTTC
>TRBD1|TRBV15|NA|TRBJ2-7
CATSRRQGGYEQYF
TGTGCCACCAGCAGGAGACAGGGCGGCTACGAGCAGTACTTC
>TRBD1|TRBV25-1|NA|TRBJ1-1
CASSGQGTNTEAFF
TGTGCCAGCAGTGGACAGGGGACGAACACTGAAGCTTTCTTT
>NA|TRBV7-8|few|TRBJ1-5
CASSALVRQSSQPQHF
TGTGCCAGCAGTGCACTGGTGAGGCAATCCTCTCAGCCCCAGCATTTT
>TRBD1|TRBV19|NA|TRBJ1-6
CASSMEGTGGITGSPLHF
TGTGCCAGTAGTATGGAGGGGACAGGGGGTATTACAGGATCACCCCTCCACTTT
>TRBD2|TRBV19|NA|TRBJ2-3
CATRFGLAGMADTQYF
TGTGCCACCCGCTTTGGGCTAGCGGGGATGGCAGATACGCAGTATTTT
>TRBD1|TRBV6-1|once|TRBJ2-7
CASSRSLRQGYEQYF
TGTGCCAGCAGTAGAAGCCTGAGACAGGGCTACGAGCAGTACTTC
>NA|TRBV30|NA|TRBJ2-7
CAWSAIYEQYF
TGTGCCTGGAGTGCCATCTACGAGCAGTACTTC
>TRBD1|TRBV28|NA|TRBJ1-2
CASSSPGGSQGGYGYTF
TGTGCCAGCAGTTCACCCGGCGGGTCGCAGGGGGGTTATGGCTACACCTTC
>NA|TRBV5-4|NA|TRBJ2-5
CASSYGISQETQYF
TGTGCCAGCAGCTACGGGATAAGTCAAGAGACCCAGTACTTC
>NA|TRBV5-6|NA|TRBJ2-3
CASSLRTTPDTQYF
TGTGCCAGCAGCTTGCGGACTACCCCCGATACGCAGTATTTT